Following are 17 T cell receptor beta chains from one sample sequenced in a study of OX40 agonist ivuxolimab in advanced cancers. Generated by immunoSEQ multiplex PCR, the TCRdb table keeps only in-frame clones and is missing some. This table has fewer than 45,000 clones, 88% appearing once. The source was CD4+ or CD8+ T cells sorted from blood, collected in a trial of the OX40 agonist ivuxolimab. Receptor source: an adult with an advanced solid tumor such as melanoma, head and neck, liver or kidney cancer.

The rearrangement links TRBV7-9 to TRBJ2-1, with D hard to call. Trimming removed 4 bases from V and 7 bases from J, with 8 bases in between. The CDR3 is 12 residues long. Germline V gene sequence: CDR1 SEHNR, CDR2 FQNEAQ (reference sequence). Here the CDR3 reads CASSSDWNEQFF. CDR3 nucleotide sequence: TGTGCCAGCAGCTCTGATTGGAATGAGCAGTTCTTC.

V gene TRBV30 combines with J gene TRBJ2-7; 7 nucleotides align to TRBD1. CDR1 is GTSNPN and CDR2 is SVGIG in the germline V gene (reference sequence). The CDR3 has 14 residues. V gave up 2 bases and J gave up 6 bases; unmatched junction bases: 10. The CDR3 bases are TGTGCCTGGAGTCCCGGACAGGTGGACCCCGAGCAGTACTTC. Translation gives CAWSPGQVDPEQYF.

V gene TRBV29-1 combines with J gene TRBJ2-7; D is possibly TRBD2 (5 bases). Germline V lookup: CDR1 SQVTM, CDR2 ANQGSEA. Trimming removed 2 bases at V and 2 bases at J, with 10 bases between. CDR3 size: 13 residues. The CDR3 DNA follows: TGCAGCGTTGAACTGAGCGGCGCCTACGAGCAGTACTTC. It yields the protein CSVELSGAYEQYF.

This chain uses TRBV7-7 with TRBJ2-7; possibly TRBD2 for D (5 bases). V was clipped by 1 base and J by 6 bases, with 13 bases between them. This CDR3 has 14 residues. Germline CDR1 and CDR2: SSHAT and FNYEAQ (reference sequence). The CDR3 region has the DNA TGTGCCAGCAGCTTAGAACTAGGAGTTGGCGAGCAGTACTTC. It yields the protein CASSLELGVGEQYF.

CDR3 bases: TGTGCCAGCAGCTTGGCCTGGGGACAGGTTGAAGCTTTCTTT. Its protein is CASSLAWGQVEAFF. The genes are TRBV5-5 and TRBJ1-1; TRBD1 agrees at 8 bases. The germline V gene has CDR1 SGHKS and CDR2 YYEKEE (reference sequence). J gave up 7 bases and V 0 bases, and 5 bases lay outside the gene matches. CDR3 length: 14 residues.

In this sample, this clone turned up once. J is TRBJ1-1 and V is TRBV5-1, with 8 bases aligning to TRBD1. Germline V CDR1 and CDR2: SGHRS, YFSETQ. CDR3 length equals 14 residues. The V gene end was trimmed by 4 bases and the J gene end by 4 bases; junction bases not matched to a gene: 6. The CDR3 loop reads CASSPRTGFTEAFF. CDR3 DNA: TGCGCCAGCAGCCCAAGGACAGGGTTCACTGAAGCTTTCTTT.

The rearrangement links TRBV7-8 to TRBJ1-5; D might be TRBD1 (5 bases). CDR1 is SGHVS and CDR2 is FQNEAQ in the germline V gene. The CDR3 has 18 amino acids. V was cut by 5 bases and J by 7 bases, with 27 bases left in between. This CDR3 is CASSPDLPVGDRGQPQHF. CDR3 sequence (DNA): TGTGCCAGCAGCCCGGACCTCCCGGTCGGGGACCGAGGGCAGCCCCAGCATTTT.

The V call is TRBV9, the J call TRBJ2-7; 8 bases line up with TRBD1. This CDR3 has 14 residues. Germline V gene lookup returns CDR1 SGDLS and CDR2 YYNGEE. With 4 bases clipped from V and 0 bases from J, the junction kept 3 bases outside the gene matches. The CDR3 DNA is TGTGCCAGCAGCAGTACAGGGGGCTCCTACGAGCAGTACTTC. Amino acids: CASSSTGGSYEQYF.

The chain joins TRBV27 to TRBJ2-1, with D hard to call. Germline CDR1 is MNHEY and CDR2 is SMNVEV (reference sequence). CDR3 length equals 11 residues. Trimming removed 5 bases from V and 2 bases from J, with 1 base in between. The DNA for the CDR3 is TGTGCCAGCAGTACCTACAATGAGCAGTTCTTC. Amino acids: CASSTYNEQFF.

This chain connects TRBV29-1 to TRBJ1-2, with no clear D. Germline V gives CDR1 SQVTM, CDR2 ANQGSEA. The V and J ends lost 0 bases and 2 bases respectively, with 10 bases between them. The CDR3 is 14 amino acids. The CDR3 here is CSVEDPAINYGYTF. Written as DNA, the CDR3 is TGCAGCGTTGAAGATCCCGCAATCAACTATGGCTACACCTTC.

This clone was detected once. CDR3 loop: CASSKSTSGYGETQYF. The CDR3 nucleotides are TGTGCCAGCAGCAAATCGACTAGCGGGTATGGGGAGACCCAGTACTTC. The J gene is TRBJ2-5, the V gene TRBV7-2; 10 nucleotides align to TRBD2. The CDR3 is 16 amino acids. V was pared by 5 bases and J by 5 bases, with 11 bases of the junction left unmatched. Germline CDR1 SGHTA, CDR2 FQGNSA.

The gene calls are TRBV11-3 and TRBJ2-1, with 11 bases matching TRBD2. The germline CDR1 and CDR2 sequences are SGHNT and YENEEA. V gave up 1 base and J gave up 5 bases; unmatched junction bases: 10. The CDR3 is made up of 18 amino acids. As DNA, the CDR3 is TGTGCCAGCAGCTTAGTCTTGACTAGCGGGATTACAAACAATGAGCAGTTCTTC. It codes for CASSLVLTSGITNNEQFF.

The V and J genes are TRBV25-1 and TRBJ2-1; 8 bases are shared with TRBD2. The CDR3 runs 16 residues. Germline V lookup: CDR1 MGHDK, CDR2 SYGVNS. The J segment lost 5 bases and the V segment lost 3 bases, leaving 9 bases of the junction unmatched. This CDR3 reads CASSDATSGLNNEQFF. CDR3 nucleotide sequence: TGTGCCAGCAGTGATGCAACTAGCGGCCTTAACAATGAGCAGTTCTTC.

This chain joins TRBV5-6 and TRBJ1-5; 7 bases agree with TRBD1. Unmatched junction bases numbered 2, after V lost 4 bases and J lost 4 bases. Germline V gives CDR1 SGHDT, CDR2 YYEEEE. The CDR3 length is 13 residues. The CDR3 region is CASSRTGNQPQHF. In DNA form, the CDR3 reads TGTGCCAGCAGCCGGACAGGAAATCAGCCCCAGCATTTT. The full variable domain, with the rest looked up from reference TRBV5-6 and TRBJ1-5, is DAGVTQSPTHLIKTRGQQVTLRCSPKSGHDTVSWYQQALGQGPQFIFQYYEEEERQRGNFPDRFSGHQFPNYSSELNVNALLLGDSALYLCASSRTGNQPQHFGDGTRLSIL.

J is TRBJ1-4 and V is TRBV19; D not resolved. Germline CDR1 is LNHDA and CDR2 is SQIVND (reference sequence). Trimming took 6 bases from V and 8 from J, leaving 16 bases between them. The CDR3 sequence is 14 residues long. CDR3 loop: CASSPNRGVEKLFF. In DNA, the CDR3 is TGTGCCAGTAGCCCTAATCGCGGGGTCGAAAAACTGTTTTTT.

This chain links TRBV6-5 with TRBJ1-5; 7 positions match TRBD1. The CDR3 is 14 residues long. Germline V gene data show CDR1 as MNHEY and CDR2 as SVGAGI. The V and J ends lost 0 bases and 6 bases, in that order; junction bases with no gene match: 2. Here the CDR3 reads CASSYSTGTQPQHF. CDR3 in DNA: TGTGCCAGCAGTTACTCGACAGGGACTCAGCCCCAGCATTTT.

The J gene is TRBJ2-7, the V gene TRBV9; D not certain. CDR1 is SGDLS and CDR2 is YYNGEE in the germline V gene. This CDR3 is 13 amino acids long. With 0 bases removed from V and 0 bases from J, the gap between germline ends came to 4 bases. The chain's CDR3 is CASSVDGSYEQYF. In DNA, the CDR3 is TGTGCCAGCAGCGTAGACGGCTCCTACGAGCAGTACTTC.